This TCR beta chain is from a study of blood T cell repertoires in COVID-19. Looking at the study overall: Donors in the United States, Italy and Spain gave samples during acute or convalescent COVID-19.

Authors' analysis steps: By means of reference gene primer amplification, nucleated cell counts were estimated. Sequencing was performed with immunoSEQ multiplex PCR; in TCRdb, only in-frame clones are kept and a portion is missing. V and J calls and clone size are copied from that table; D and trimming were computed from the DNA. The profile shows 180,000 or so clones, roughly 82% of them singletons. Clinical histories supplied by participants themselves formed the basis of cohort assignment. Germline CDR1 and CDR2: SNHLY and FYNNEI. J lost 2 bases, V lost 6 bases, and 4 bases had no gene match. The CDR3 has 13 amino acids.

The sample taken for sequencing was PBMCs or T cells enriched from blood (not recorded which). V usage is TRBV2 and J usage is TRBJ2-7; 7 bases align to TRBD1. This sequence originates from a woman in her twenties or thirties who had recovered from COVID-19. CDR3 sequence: CASRGDRTYEQYF. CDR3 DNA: TGTGCCAGCAGGGGGGACAGAACCTACGAGCAGTACTTC. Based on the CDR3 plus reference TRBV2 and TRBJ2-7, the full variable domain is EPEVTQTPSHQVTQMGQEVILRCVPISNHLYFYWYRQILGQKVEFLVSFYNNEISEKSEIFDDQFSVERPDGSNFTLKIRSTKLEDSAMYFCASRGDRTYEQYFGPGTRLTVT.